A selection of T cell receptor beta chains follows, all from one sample in a study of shared clonotypes between healthy human individuals. Some clones are missing from TCRdb's copy, which holds only in-frame ones; the method was immunoSEQ multiplex PCR. The profile shows around 2.1 million clones, 90% to 95% of them singletons. Sequenced material: naive CD8+ T cells from PBMCs. These receptors were obtained from a man younger than 35 in good health. Some clones in this sample may be carry-over from other donors' samples. Both conserved end residues are part of each CDR3. Each record gives: clone size, D gene, V gene, J gene, CDR3 DNA, CDR3 protein. D genes are given only for firm matches. Only part of the rows carry a size: once, few, many, or a class if the clone is expanded.

>.|TRBD2|TRBV30|TRBJ2-1
TGTGCCTGGAGATTCTTAGGGGAGGGGCTTGAGCAGTTCTTC
CAWRFLGEGLEQFF
>.|.|TRBV15|TRBJ2-7
TGTGCCACCAGCAGAGTGGCAGGGAAGGTCTACGAGCAGTACTTC
CATSRVAGKVYEQYF
>.|TRBD2|TRBV11-2|TRBJ2-1
TGTGCCAGCAGCTTAGGGATAGCGGGAGATTGGCAGTTCTTC
CASSLGIAGDWQFF
>.|.|TRBV11-2|TRBJ1-2
TGTGCCAGCAGCTTATACGGGACGGAAAACTATGGCTACACCTTC
CASSLYGTENYGYTF
>.|.|TRBV11-2|TRBJ2-7
TGTGCCAGCAGCTTAAGTCAGGGTCGACACGAGCAGTACTTC
CASSLSQGRHEQYF
>.|.|TRBV9|TRBJ1-2
TGTGCCAGCAGCGCGACTCTAGGTTCGGGCTACACCTTC
CASSATLGSGYTF
>.|.|TRBV7-9|TRBJ2-7
TGTGCCAGCAGCTTAGTAGGAGCCGAGCAGTACTTC
CASSLVGAEQYF
>.|.|TRBV9|TRBJ1-4
TGTGCCAGCAGCTCCCGGGCCCTGGGTGACGAAAAACTGTTTTTT
CASSSRALGDEKLFF
>.|TRBD2|TRBV9|TRBJ2-1
TGTGCCAGCAGCGTAAGGGCTAGCGGGAGGGCCTACAATGAGCAGTTCTTC
CASSVRASGRAYNEQFF
>.|.|TRBV27|TRBJ2-1
TGTGCCAGCAGTTCGACAGAGGACTACAATGAGCAGTTCTTC
CASSSTEDYNEQFF
>.|TRBD1|TRBV27|TRBJ2-7
TGTGCCAGCAGTCCGTCACAGGGGGACAGGACCTACGAGCAGTACTTC
CASSPSQGDRTYEQYF
>.|TRBD1|TRBV7-7|TRBJ2-7
TGTGCCAGCAGCTCGGGGACAGGGGGATCCTACGAGCAGTACTTC
CASSSGTGGSYEQYF
>.|TRBD2|TRBV18|TRBJ2-1
TGTGCCAGCTCATTCCGACTAGCGGGAGATCTCAGGGTCTACAATGAGCAGTTCTTC
CASSFRLAGDLRVYNEQFF
>.|TRBD1|TRBV15|TRBJ1-6
TGTGCCACCAGCAGGGGAGTGGACAGGGGGTATAATTCACCCCTCCACTTT
CATSRGVDRGYNSPLHF
>.|.|TRBV9|TRBJ2-1
TGTGCCAGCAGCGTAGCAGGCACGGCGAGTCGCGGTGAGCAGTTCTTC
CASSVAGTASRGEQFF
>.|TRBD2|TRBV7-9|TRBJ2-7
TGTGCCAGCAGCTATAGCGGGAGGGCCGCCTACGAGCAGTACTTC
CASSYSGRAAYEQYF
>.|TRBD2|TRBV9|TRBJ2-3
TGTGCCAGCAGCTTAGCGGGGAGCACAGATACGCAGTATTTT
CASSLAGSTDTQYF
>.|TRBD1|TRBV7-8|TRBJ1-1
TGTGCCAGCAGCTTACCGACAGGGGGAAGCACTGAAGCTTTCTTT
CASSLPTGGSTEAFF
>.|TRBD1|TRBV7-8|TRBJ1-2
TGTGCCAGCAGCTACGATATACGGACAGGGATTAACTATGGCTACACCTTC
CASSYDIRTGINYGYTF
>.|.|TRBV7-9|TRBJ2-7
TGTGCCAGCAGCCAGGGGTCCACCTACGAGCAGTACTTC
CASSQGSTYEQYF
>few|.|TRBV19|TRBJ2-1
TGTGCCAGTAGTATGAGGATTCACAATGAGCAGTTCTTC
CASSMRIHNEQFF
>.|.|TRBV28|TRBJ2-3
TGTGCCAGCAGTTTGGGGTTTGGCACAGATACGCAGTATTTT
CASSLGFGTDTQYF
>.|.|TRBV7-9|TRBJ1-3
TGTGCCAGCAGCTTAGTTGTTCCCAGTGACTCTGGAAACACCATATATTTT
CASSLVVPSDSGNTIYF
>.|.|TRBV2|TRBJ2-7
TGTGCCAGCAGTGTCGTAGCCTACGAGCAGTACTTC
CASSVVAYEQYF
>.|.|TRBV28|TRBJ1-2
TGTGCCAGCAGTCCAATGGGACTGGCTGGCTACACCTTC
CASSPMGLAGYTF
>.|.|TRBV10-3|TRBJ2-7
TGTGCCATCAGTGAGTTAAAGGTGCAGGGAGCCGGCGAGCAGTACTTC
CAISELKVQGAGEQYF
>.|.|TRBV9|TRBJ2-7
TGTGCCAGCAGCCCCGAACCTACAGGGAAATACGAGCAGTACTTC
CASSPEPTGKYEQYF
>.|TRBD1|TRBV9|TRBJ2-1
TGTGCCAGCAGCCCACGGACAGGTCCTATCTACAATGAGCAGTTCTTC
CASSPRTGPIYNEQFF
>.|.|TRBV7-9|TRBJ1-5
TGTGCCAGCAGCTTGGGGGCGGCCAGTAGCAATCAGCCCCAGCATTTT
CASSLGAASSNQPQHF
>.|.|TRBV27|TRBJ2-7
TGTGCCAGCAGTTTATCAAGATACTACGAGCAGTACTTC
CASSLSRYYEQYF
>.|TRBD1|TRBV28|TRBJ2-3
TGTGCCAGTCGAACCGGGACAGGGAACACAGATACGCAGTATTTT
CASRTGTGNTDTQYF
>.|TRBD1|TRBV9|TRBJ1-1
TGTGCCAGCAGCCCGTTGGGACGACAGGGGGCGGCTGCTTTCTTT
CASSPLGRQGAAAFF
>.|.|TRBV7-8|TRBJ2-7
TGTGCCAGCAGCTCAGAGGGCCTGGGAAACTACGAGCAGTACTTC
CASSSEGLGNYEQYF
>.|TRBD2|TRBV18|TRBJ2-2
TGTGCCAGCTCACCCCGACTAGCGTACGGCACCGGGGAGCTGTTTTTT
CASSPRLAYGTGELFF
>.|.|TRBV14|TRBJ2-2
TGTGCCAGCAGCTCCCCGGGACACTTGAACACCGGGGAGCTGTTTTTT
CASSSPGHLNTGELFF
>.|.|TRBV28|TRBJ1-6
TGTGCCAGCAGCCCCGAACCCCTATATAATTCACCCCTCCACTTT
CASSPEPLYNSPLHF
>.|.|TRBV27|TRBJ2-7
TGTGCCAGCAGAGTCGGGACAAGATCCTACGAGCAGTACTTC
CASRVGTRSYEQYF
>.|TRBD1|TRBV28|TRBJ1-2
TGTGCCAGCAGTTTTACAGGGGATGGGTATGGCTACACCTTC
CASSFTGDGYGYTF
>.|.|TRBV10-1|TRBJ1-3
TGCGCCAGCAGTGAGTTGGCTGGAAACACCATATATTTT
CASSELAGNTIYF
>.|.|TRBV6-5|TRBJ2-7
TGTGCCAGCAGCGGCACCTCCTACGAGCAGTACTTC
CASSGTSYEQYF
>.|.|TRBV29-1|TRBJ2-2
TGCAGCGTTGACTCTCTCGAAACCGGGGAGCTGTTTTTT
CSVDSLETGELFF
>.|TRBD2|TRBV28|TRBJ2-3
TGTGCCAGCAGTTTGTTTTGGTCTAGCGGGAGTGCGGGCCCAGATACGCAGTATTTT
CASSLFWSSGSAGPDTQYF
>.|.|TRBV18|TRBJ2-7
TGTGCCAGCTCACCAGGGGGCGAGGTCGAGCAGTACTTC
CASSPGGEVEQYF
>once|.|TRBV27|TRBJ1-1
TGTGCCAGCAACGACCTCGGTGAGAAGAACACTGAAGCTTTCTTT
CASNDLGEKNTEAFF
>.|.|TRBV4-2|TRBJ1-1
TGTGCCAGCAGCCAAGGAGCGACAGCGAACACTGAAGCTTTCTTT
CASSQGATANTEAFF
>.|.|TRBV5-1|TRBJ1-1
TGCGCCAGCAGCTTGGCCGGGGGGCCGAACACTGAAGCTTTCTTT
CASSLAGGPNTEAFF
>.|TRBD2|TRBV14|TRBJ2-3
TGTGCCAGCAGCGGGAGGACTAGCGGGAGACGAGATACGCAGTATTTT
CASSGRTSGRRDTQYF
>once|TRBD1|TRBV9|TRBJ2-7
TGTGCCAGCAGCGCTGGGACAGGGTCCCCGTACGAGCAGTACTTC
CASSAGTGSPYEQYF
>.|.|TRBV5-1|TRBJ2-7
TGCGCCAGCAGCTTTAACAGGGATTCCTACGAGCAGTACTTC
CASSFNRDSYEQYF
>.|.|TRBV6-1|TRBJ2-6
TGTGCCAGCAGTGAATGGAGGGGTGCCACTGGGGCCAACGTCCTGACTTTC
CASSEWRGATGANVLTF
>.|TRBD1|TRBV19|TRBJ2-5
TGTGCCAGTAGTCTCGACAGGGAAGAGACCCAGTACTTC
CASSLDREETQYF
>.|.|TRBV27|TRBJ2-3
TGTGCCAGCAGTTTGTTTAGCCCAGATACGCAGTATTTT
CASSLFSPDTQYF
>.|.|TRBV7-9|TRBJ2-5
TGTGCCAGCAGCCCAGGGGGGGGAGAGACCCAGTACTTC
CASSPGGGETQYF
>once|.|TRBV5-1|TRBJ2-7
TGCGCCAGCAGCCGAGACAGTTCGAGCACCTACGAGCAGTACTTC
CASSRDSSSTYEQYF
>.|TRBD1|TRBV11-2|TRBJ2-1
TGTGCCAGCAGCATAGGGGGCGCTGAGCAGTTCTTC
CASSIGGAEQFF